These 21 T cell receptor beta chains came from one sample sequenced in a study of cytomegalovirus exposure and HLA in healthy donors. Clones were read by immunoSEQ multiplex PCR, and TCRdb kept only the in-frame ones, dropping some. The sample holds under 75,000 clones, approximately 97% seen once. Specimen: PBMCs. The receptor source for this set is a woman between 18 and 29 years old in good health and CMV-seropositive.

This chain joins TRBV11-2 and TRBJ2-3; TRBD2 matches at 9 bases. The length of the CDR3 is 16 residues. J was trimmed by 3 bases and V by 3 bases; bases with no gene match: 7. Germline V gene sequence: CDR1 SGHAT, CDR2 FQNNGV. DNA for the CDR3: TGTGCCAGCAGCTTCACTAGCGGGTATGGAACAGATACGCAGTATTTT. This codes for CASSFTSGYGTDTQYF. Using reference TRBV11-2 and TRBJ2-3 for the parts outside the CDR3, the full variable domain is EAGVAQSPRYKIIEKRQSVAFWCNPISGHATLYWYQQILGQGPKLLIQFQNNGVVDDSQLPKDRFSAERLKGVDSTLKIQPAKLEDSAVYLCASSFTSGYGTDTQYFGPGTRLTVL.

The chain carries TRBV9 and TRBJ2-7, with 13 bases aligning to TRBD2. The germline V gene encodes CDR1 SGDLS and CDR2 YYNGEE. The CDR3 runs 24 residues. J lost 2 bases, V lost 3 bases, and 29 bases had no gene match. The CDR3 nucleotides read TGTGCCAGCAGCGGAGGTATTGGGGGGACAGAGAACCTAATTGGACTAGCGGGAGCCTACGAGCAGTACTTC. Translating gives CASSGGIGGTENLIGLAGAYEQYF. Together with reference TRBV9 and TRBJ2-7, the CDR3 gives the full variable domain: DSGVTQTPKHLITATGQRVTLRCSPRSGDLSVYWYQQSLDQGLQFLIQYYNGEERAKGNILERFSAQQFPDLHSELNLSSLELGDSALYFCASSGGIGGTENLIGLAGAYEQYFGPGTRLTVT.

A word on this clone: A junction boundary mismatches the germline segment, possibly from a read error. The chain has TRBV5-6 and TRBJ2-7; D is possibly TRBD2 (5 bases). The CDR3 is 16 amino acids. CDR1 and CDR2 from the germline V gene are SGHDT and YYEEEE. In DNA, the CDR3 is TGTGCCAGCAGCTCCTTAGCGTGGGCATCCTCCCACGAGCAGTACTTC. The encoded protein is CASSSLAWASSHEQYF. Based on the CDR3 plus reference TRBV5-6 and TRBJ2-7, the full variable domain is DAGVTQSPTHLIKTRGQQVTLRCSPKSGHDTVSWYQQALGQGPQFIFQYYEEEERQRGNFPDRFSGHQFPNYSSELNVNALLLGDSALYLCASSSLAWASSHEQYFGPGTRLTVT.

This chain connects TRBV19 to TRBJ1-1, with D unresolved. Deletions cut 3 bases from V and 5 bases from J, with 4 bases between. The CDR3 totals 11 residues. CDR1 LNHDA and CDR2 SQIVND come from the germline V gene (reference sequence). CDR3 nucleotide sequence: TGTGCCAGTAGTATCCTGACTGAAGCTTTCTTT. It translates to CASSILTEAFF.

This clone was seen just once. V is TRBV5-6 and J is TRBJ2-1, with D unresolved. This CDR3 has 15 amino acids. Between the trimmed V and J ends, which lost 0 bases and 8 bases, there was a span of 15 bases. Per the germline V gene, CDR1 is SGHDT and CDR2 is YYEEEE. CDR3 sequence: CASSLAGRLSDEQFF. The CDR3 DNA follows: TGTGCCAGCAGCTTGGCCGGTAGGCTAAGCGATGAGCAGTTCTTC.

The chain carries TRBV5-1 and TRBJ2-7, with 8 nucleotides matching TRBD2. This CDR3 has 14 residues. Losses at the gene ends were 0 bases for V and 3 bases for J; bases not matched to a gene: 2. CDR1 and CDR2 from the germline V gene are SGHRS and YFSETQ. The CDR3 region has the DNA TGCGCCAGCAGCTTGGACGGGAGGGGCTACGAGCAGTACTTC. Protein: CASSLDGRGYEQYF.

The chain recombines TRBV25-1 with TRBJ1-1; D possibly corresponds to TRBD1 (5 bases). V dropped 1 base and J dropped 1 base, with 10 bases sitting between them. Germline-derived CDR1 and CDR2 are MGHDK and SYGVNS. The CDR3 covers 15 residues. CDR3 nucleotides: TGTGCCAGCAGTGAATCCGGGGGGTCGAACACTGAAGCTTTCTTT. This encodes CASSESGGSNTEAFF.

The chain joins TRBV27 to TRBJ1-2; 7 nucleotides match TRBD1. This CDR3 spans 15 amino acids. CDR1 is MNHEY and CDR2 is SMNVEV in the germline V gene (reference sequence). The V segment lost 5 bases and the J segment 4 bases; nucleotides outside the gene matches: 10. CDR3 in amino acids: CASSNHRGYGYGYTF. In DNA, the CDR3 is TGTGCCAGCAGTAACCACAGGGGATATGGCTATGGCTACACCTTC.

In DNA form, the CDR3 reads TGTGCCAGCAGCCTCCGGGACAGGGCTACGAGGCAGTACTTC. Translated: CASSLRDRATRQYF. This chain connects TRBV28 to TRBJ2-7, with TRBD1 identical over 9 bases. V trimming: 6 bases; J trimming: 9 bases; junction bases outside the gene matches: 12. The CDR3 consists of 14 residues. The germline gives CDR1 MDHEN, CDR2 SYDVKM.

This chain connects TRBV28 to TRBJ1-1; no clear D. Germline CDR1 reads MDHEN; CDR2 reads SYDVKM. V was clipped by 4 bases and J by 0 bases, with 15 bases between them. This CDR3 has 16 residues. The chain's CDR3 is CASSYGGGTMNTEAFF. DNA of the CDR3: TGTGCCAGCAGTTATGGCGGCGGAACGATGAACACTGAAGCTTTCTTT.

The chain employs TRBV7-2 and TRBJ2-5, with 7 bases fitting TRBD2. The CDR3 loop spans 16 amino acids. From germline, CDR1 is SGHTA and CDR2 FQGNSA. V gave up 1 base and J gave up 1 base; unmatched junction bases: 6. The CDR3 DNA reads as TGTGCCAGCAGCTTAGTAGGACTAGGGTCCCAAGAGACCCAGTACTTC. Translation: CASSLVGLGSQETQYF.

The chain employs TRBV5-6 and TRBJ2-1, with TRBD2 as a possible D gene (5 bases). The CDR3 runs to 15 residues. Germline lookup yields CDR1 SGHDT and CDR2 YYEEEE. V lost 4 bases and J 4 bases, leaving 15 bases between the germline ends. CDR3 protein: CASSGVGRQYNEQFF. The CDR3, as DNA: TGTGCCAGCAGCGGGGTTGGGAGACAATACAATGAGCAGTTCTTC.

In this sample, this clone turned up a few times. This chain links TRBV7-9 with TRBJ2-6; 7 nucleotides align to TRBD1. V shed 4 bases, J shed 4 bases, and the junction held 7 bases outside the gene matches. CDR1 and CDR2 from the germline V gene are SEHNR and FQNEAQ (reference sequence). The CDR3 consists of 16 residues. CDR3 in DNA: TGTGCCAGCAGCTCGAGACAGGGCGCGGGGGCCAACGTCCTGACTTTC. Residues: CASSSRQGAGANVLTF.

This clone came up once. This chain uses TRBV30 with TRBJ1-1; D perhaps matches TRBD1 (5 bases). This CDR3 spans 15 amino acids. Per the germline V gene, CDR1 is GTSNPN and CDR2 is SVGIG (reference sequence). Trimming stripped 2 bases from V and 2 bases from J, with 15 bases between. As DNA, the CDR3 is TGTGCCTGGAGTTACTGGGGCAGGAGAAACACTGAAGCTTTCTTT. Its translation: CAWSYWGRRNTEAFF.

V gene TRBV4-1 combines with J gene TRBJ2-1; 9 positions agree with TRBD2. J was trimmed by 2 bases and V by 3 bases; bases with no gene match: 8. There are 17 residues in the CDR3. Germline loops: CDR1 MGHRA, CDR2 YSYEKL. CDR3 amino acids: CASSQSIAGVPYNEQFF. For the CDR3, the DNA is TGCGCCAGCAGCCAGTCGATAGCGGGGGTACCCTACAATGAGCAGTTCTTC.

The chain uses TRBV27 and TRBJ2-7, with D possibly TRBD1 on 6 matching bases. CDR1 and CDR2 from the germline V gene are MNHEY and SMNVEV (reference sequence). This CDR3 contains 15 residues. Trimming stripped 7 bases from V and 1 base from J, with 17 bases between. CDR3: CASKGEHLLSYEQYF. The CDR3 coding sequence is TGTGCCAGCAAGGGGGAACACCTCCTTTCCTACGAGCAGTACTTC.

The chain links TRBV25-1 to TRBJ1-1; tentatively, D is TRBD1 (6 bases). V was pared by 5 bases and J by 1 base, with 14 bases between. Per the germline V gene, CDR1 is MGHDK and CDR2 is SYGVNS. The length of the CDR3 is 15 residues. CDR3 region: CASSKTGTWNTEAFF. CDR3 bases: TGTGCCAGCAGTAAGACCGGGACATGGAACACTGAAGCTTTCTTT.

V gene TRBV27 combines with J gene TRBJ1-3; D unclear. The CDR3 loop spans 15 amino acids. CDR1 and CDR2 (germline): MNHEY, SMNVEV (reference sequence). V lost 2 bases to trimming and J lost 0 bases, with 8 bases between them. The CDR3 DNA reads TGTGCCAGCAGTTTAGCAGGCTACTCTGGAAACACCATATATTTT. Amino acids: CASSLAGYSGNTIYF.

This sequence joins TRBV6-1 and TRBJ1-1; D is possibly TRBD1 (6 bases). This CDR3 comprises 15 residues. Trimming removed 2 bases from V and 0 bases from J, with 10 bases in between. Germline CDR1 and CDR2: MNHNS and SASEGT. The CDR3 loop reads CASSELTGVNTEAFF. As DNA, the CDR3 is TGTGCCAGCAGTGAATTGACAGGCGTGAACACTGAAGCTTTCTTT.

The DNA for the CDR3 is TGCGCCAGCAGCGTCTCAGGGAACACGAACACTGAAGCTTTCTTT. It is translated as CASSVSGNTNTEAFF. V is TRBV5-1 and J is TRBJ1-1; weak D call: TRBD1 (5 bases). Trimming shortened V by 4 bases and J by 1 base, and 14 bases separated the two germline ends. The CDR3 covers 15 residues. Per germline, CDR1 SGHRS and CDR2 YFSETQ.

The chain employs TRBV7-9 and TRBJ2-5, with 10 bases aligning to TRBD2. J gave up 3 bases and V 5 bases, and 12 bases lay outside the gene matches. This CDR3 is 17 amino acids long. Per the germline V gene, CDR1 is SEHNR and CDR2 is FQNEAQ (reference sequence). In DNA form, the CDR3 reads TGTGCCAGCAGCCCCTGGACTAGCGGAAGTACCAAAGAGACCCAGTACTTC. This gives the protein CASSPWTSGSTKETQYF.